This T cell receptor (beta chain) came from a study of T cells in Graves' hyperthyroidism and ophthalmopathy. Amplification targeted TCR beta CDR3 regions from RNA transcripts. The TCR CDR3 first-round RT-PCR relied on the HTBI primer set. Using its own MiXCR run on the multiplex PCR reads, TCRdb lists one record per CDR3 protein. The sample contains some 350,000 distinct CDR3 sequences, about 25% of which appear only once. V was pared by 5 bases and J by 6 bases, with 8 bases of the junction left unmatched. The CDR3 runs 15 residues. This chain joins TRBV12-3 or TRBV12-4 and TRBJ2-2, with 8 bases lining up with TRBD1. Material for sequencing was blood. This TCR derives from a man aged 50-60 years with Graves' hyperthyroidism. This chain's CDR3 is CASSPRTGLAGELFF. CDR3 coding DNA: TGTGCCAGCAGTCCCCGGACAGGGTTAGCCGGGGAGCTGTTTTTT.